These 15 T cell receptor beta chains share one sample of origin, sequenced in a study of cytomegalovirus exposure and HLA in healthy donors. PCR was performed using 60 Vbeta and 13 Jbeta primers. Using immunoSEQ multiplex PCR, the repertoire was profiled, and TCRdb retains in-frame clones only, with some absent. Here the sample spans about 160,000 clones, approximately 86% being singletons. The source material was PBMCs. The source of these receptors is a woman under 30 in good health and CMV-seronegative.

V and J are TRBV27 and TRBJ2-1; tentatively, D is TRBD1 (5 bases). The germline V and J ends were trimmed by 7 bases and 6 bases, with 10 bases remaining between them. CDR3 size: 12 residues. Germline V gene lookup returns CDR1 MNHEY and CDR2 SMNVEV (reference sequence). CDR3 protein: CASTDSFNEQFF. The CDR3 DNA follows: TGTGCCAGCACCGACAGTTTCAATGAGCAGTTCTTC.

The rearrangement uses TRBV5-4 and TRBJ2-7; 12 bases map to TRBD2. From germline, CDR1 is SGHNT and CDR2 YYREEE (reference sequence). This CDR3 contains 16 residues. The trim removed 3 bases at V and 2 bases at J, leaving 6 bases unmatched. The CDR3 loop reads CASSSVLAGGTYEQYF. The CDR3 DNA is TGTGCCAGCAGCTCAGTACTAGCGGGAGGAACCTACGAGCAGTACTTC.

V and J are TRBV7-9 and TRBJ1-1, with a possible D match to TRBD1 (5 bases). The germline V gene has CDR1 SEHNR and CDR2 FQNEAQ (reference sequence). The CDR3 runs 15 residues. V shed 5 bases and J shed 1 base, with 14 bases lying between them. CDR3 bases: TGTGCCAGCAGCCCACGGGCGACAGAGAACACTGAAGCTTTCTTT. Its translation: CASSPRATENTEAFF.

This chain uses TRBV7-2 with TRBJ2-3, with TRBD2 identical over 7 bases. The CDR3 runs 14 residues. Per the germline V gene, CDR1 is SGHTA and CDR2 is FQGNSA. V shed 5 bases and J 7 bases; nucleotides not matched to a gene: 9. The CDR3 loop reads CASSPSGGVHTQYF. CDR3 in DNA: TGTGCCAGCAGCCCCTCGGGGGGAGTACATACGCAGTATTTT. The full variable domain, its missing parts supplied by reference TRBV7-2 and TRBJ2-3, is GAGVSQSPSNKVTEKGKDVELRCDPISGHTALYWYRQSLGQGLEFLIYFQGNSAPDKSGLPSDRFSAERTGGSVSTLTIQRTQQEDSAVYLCASSPSGGVHTQYFGPGTRLTVL.

Written as DNA, the CDR3 is TGTGCCAGCAGTTACAAACTACCCTGGAATGAGCAGTTCTTC. Translation: CASSYKLPWNEQFF. This chain links TRBV6-5 with TRBJ2-1; D not certain. The CDR3 is 14 amino acids. CDR1 MNHEY and CDR2 SVGAGI come from the germline V gene. Trimming took 2 bases from V and 7 from J, leaving 12 bases between them.

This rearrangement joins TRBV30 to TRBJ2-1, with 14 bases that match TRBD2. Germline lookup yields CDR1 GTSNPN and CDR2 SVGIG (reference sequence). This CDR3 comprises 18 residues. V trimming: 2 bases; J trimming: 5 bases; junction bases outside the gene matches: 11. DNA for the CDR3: TGTGCCTGGAGTCCCGGGACTAGCGGGAGAGCTCCCGACAATGAGCAGTTCTTC. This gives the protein CAWSPGTSGRAPDNEQFF.

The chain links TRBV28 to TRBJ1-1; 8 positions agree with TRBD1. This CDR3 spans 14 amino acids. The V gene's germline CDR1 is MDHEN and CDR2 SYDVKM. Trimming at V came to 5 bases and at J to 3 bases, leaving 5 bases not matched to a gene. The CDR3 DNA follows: TGTGCCAGCAGTCCAGACAGGGGTTACACTGAAGCTTTCTTT. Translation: CASSPDRGYTEAFF. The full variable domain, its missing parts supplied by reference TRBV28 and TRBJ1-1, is DVKVTQSSRYLVKRTGEKVFLECVQDMDHENMFWYRQDPGLGLRLIYFSYDVKMKEKGDIPEGYSVSREKKERFSLILESASTNQTSMYLCASSPDRGYTEAFFGQGTRLTVV.

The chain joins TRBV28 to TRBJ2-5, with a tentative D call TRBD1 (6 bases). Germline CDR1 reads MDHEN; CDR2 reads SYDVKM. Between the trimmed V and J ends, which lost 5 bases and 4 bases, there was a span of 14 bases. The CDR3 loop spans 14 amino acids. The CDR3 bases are TGTGCCAGCAGTCTACCAGGGGTTCCAGAGACCCAGTACTTC. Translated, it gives CASSLPGVPETQYF.

The CDR3, as DNA: TGTGCCAGCAGTTTACAGGTTTCCGGGGAGCTGTTTTTT. Translating it yields CASSLQVSGELFF. The rearrangement links TRBV27 to TRBJ2-2, with unresolved D. Germline CDR1 MNHEY, CDR2 SMNVEV (reference sequence). V lost 2 bases and J 6 bases, leaving 7 bases between the germline ends. The CDR3 contains 13 residues.

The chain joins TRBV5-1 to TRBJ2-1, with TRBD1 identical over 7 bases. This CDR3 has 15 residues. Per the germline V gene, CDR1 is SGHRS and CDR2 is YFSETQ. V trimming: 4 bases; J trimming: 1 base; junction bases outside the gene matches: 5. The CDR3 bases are TGCGCCAGCAGCGTCGGGACAGCTTCCTACAATGAGCAGTTCTTC. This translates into CASSVGTASYNEQFF.

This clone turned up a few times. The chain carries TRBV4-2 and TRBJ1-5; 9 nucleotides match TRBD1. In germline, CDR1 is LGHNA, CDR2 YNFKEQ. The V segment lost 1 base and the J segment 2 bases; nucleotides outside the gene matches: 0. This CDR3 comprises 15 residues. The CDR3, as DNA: TGTGCCAGCAGCCAAGGGGACAGGGGCAATCAGCCCCAGCATTTT. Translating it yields CASSQGDRGNQPQHF.

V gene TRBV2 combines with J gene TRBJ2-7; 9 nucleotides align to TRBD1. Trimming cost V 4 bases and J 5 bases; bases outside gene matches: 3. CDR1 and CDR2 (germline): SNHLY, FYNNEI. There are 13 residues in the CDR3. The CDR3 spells CASSVGQGDEQYF. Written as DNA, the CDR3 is TGTGCCAGCAGTGTGGGACAGGGTGACGAGCAGTACTTC.

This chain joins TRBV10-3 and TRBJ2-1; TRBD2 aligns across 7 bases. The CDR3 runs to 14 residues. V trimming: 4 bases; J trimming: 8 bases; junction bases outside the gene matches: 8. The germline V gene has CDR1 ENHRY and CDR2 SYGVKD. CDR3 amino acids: CAISGLAEGDEQFF. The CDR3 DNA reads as TGTGCCATCAGTGGACTAGCAGAGGGAGATGAGCAGTTCTTC.

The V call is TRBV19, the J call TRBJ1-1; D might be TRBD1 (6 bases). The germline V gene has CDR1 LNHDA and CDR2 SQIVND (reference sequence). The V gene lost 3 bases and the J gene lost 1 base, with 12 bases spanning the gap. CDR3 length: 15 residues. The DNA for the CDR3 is TGTGCCAGTAGTATGTTTCACAGGGCGAACACTGAAGCTTTCTTT. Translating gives CASSMFHRANTEAFF.

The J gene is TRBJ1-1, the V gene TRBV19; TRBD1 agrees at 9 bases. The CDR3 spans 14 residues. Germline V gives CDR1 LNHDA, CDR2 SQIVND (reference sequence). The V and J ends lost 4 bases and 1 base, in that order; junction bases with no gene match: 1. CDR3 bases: TGTGCCAGTAGTAGACAGGGGGAGAACACTGAAGCTTTCTTT. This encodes CASSRQGENTEAFF.